These 18 T cell receptor beta chains originate from one sample sequenced in a study of human T cells and chemical hapten exposure. TCRdb redid the calling of the RACE reads with MiXCR, one entry per CDR3 protein. Altogether 300,000 to 400,000 distinct CDR3 sequences are present, 6% to 8.5% being singletons, with the ten largest covering 8.4%. The time point here: patch test 1, 2 weeks after DPC sensitization. Regarding treatment: therapeutic diphenylcyclopropenone sensitization with weekly scalp DPC. The specimen was whole blood, collected in connection with sensitization to the hapten diphenylcyclopropenone (DPC). These receptors were collected from a woman between 18 and 29 years old with alopecia areata. Some clones in this sample may be carry-over from other donors' samples.

This chain connects TRBV4-3 to TRBJ2-7; 9 nucleotides align to TRBD2. This CDR3 is built from 18 residues. Per germline, CDR1 LGHNA and CDR2 YSLEER. After removal of 1 base from V and 2 bases from J, the junction contained 12 bases not matched to a gene. The CDR3 region is CASSQALGSGGRTYEQYF. CDR3 DNA: TGCGCCAGCAGCCAAGCCCTCGGCAGCGGGGGGCGGACCTACGAGCAGTACTTC.

The rearrangement uses TRBV11-2 and TRBJ2-7; D is unresolved. Per the germline V gene, CDR1 is SGHAT and CDR2 is FQNNGV. With 8 bases removed from V and 2 bases from J, the gap between germline ends came to 7 bases. The length of the CDR3 is 11 residues. CDR3 loop: CASGRAYEQYF. CDR3 bases: TGTGCCAGCGGTAGAGCCTACGAGCAGTACTTC.

This clonotype showed up many times. The chain is built from TRBV15 and TRBJ1-5; D is undetermined. Germline lookup yields CDR1 LNHNV and CDR2 YYDKDF (reference sequence). The CDR3 runs 12 residues. Deletions cut 1 base from V and 4 bases from J, with 2 bases between. This CDR3 is CATSRVNQPQHF. The CDR3 DNA reads as TGTGCCACCAGCAGAGTAAATCAGCCCCAGCATTTT.

This clonotype was found a few times. V and J are TRBV10-3 and TRBJ2-1; perhaps TRBD2 as D (7 bases). Germline V CDR1 and CDR2: ENHRY, SYGVKD. Trimming took 0 bases from V and 9 from J, leaving 12 bases between them. The CDR3 has 14 amino acids. CDR3 nucleotides: TGTGCCATCAGTGAGTCGGCGGGGGCACGTGAGCAGTTCTTC. It codes for CAISESAGAREQFF.

The sample holds many counts of this clonotype. The V and J genes are TRBV7-8 and TRBJ1-4; D remains ambiguous. In germline, CDR1 is SGHVS, CDR2 FQNEAQ. Trimming cost V 7 bases and J 0 bases, with 12 bases left between them. CDR3 size: 15 residues. CDR3 nucleotides: TGTGCCAGCATGCTCGGTATTGCAACTAATGAAAAACTGTTTTTT. Translating it yields CASMLGIATNEKLFF. The whole variable domain, remainder taken from reference TRBV7-8 and TRBJ1-4, is GAGVSQSPRYKVAKRGQDVALRCDPISGHVSLFWYQQALGQGPEFLTYFQNEAQLDKSGLPSDRFFAERPEGSVSTLKIQRTQQEDSAVYLCASMLGIATNEKLFFGSGTQLSVL.

This clonotype came up a few times. CDR3 loop: CASSLPPENTIYF. In DNA, the CDR3 is TGTGCCAGCAGCCTCCCCCCGGAAAACACCATATATTTT. The chain couples TRBV5-5 to TRBJ1-3; D not resolved. Trimming shortened V by 4 bases and J by 6 bases, and 11 bases separated the two germline ends. The germline gives CDR1 SGHKS, CDR2 YYEKEE (reference sequence). This CDR3 has 13 residues. The whole variable domain, remainder taken from reference TRBV5-5 and TRBJ1-3, is DAGVTQSPTHLIKTRGQQVTLRCSPISGHKSVSWYQQVLGQGPQFIFQYYEKEERGRGNFPDRFSARQFPNYSSELNVNALLLGDSALYLCASSLPPENTIYFGEGSWLTVV.

The rearrangement uses TRBV28 and TRBJ1-5; 12 nucleotides agree with TRBD1. Trimming cost V 7 bases and J 8 bases; bases outside gene matches: 15. In germline, CDR1 is MDHEN, CDR2 SYDVKM. This CDR3 comprises 17 residues. The CDR3 protein is CASTPGGTGGFLKPQHF. CDR3 in DNA: TGTGCCAGCACTCCCGGGGGGACAGGGGGCTTTTTAAAGCCCCAGCATTTT.

This clonotype has just a few counts. This chain connects TRBV9 to TRBJ1-5; possibly TRBD1 for D (6 bases). CDR3 length equals 14 residues. Trimming stripped 10 bases from V and 7 bases from J, with 21 bases between. Germline CDR1 SGDLS, CDR2 YYNGEE. The CDR3 DNA reads as TGTGCCTCCGGAGGGGGGGCGAGTCAACAGCCCCAGCATTTT. The encoded protein is CASGGGASQQPQHF. Looking up the rest from reference TRBV9 and TRBJ1-5 gives the full variable domain: DSGVTQTPKHLITATGQRVTLRCSPRSGDLSVYWYQQSLDQGLQFLIQYYNGEERAKGNILERFSAQQFPDLHSELNLSSLELGDSALYFCASGGGASQQPQHFGDGTRLSIL.

In its sample, this clonotype was seen once. This chain links TRBV20-1 with TRBJ1-6; D unclear. The V gene lost 0 bases and the J gene lost 7 bases, with 13 bases spanning the gap. This CDR3 contains 15 residues. Germline CDR1 is DFQATT and CDR2 is SNEGSKA (reference sequence). This CDR3 reads CSARDSRPTNSPLHF. CDR3 DNA sequence: TGCAGTGCTAGAGATAGTCGCCCAACCAATTCACCCCTCCACTTT.

This clonotype was detected a few times. This sequence joins TRBV28 and TRBJ1-1, with D maybe TRBD1 (5 bases). In germline, CDR1 is MDHEN, CDR2 SYDVKM. Trimming cost V 2 bases and J 8 bases, with 9 bases left between them. The CDR3 contains 12 residues. For the CDR3, the DNA is TGTGCCAGCAGTTTAGACAGCGGAGAAGCTTTCTTT. It yields the protein CASSLDSGEAFF.

This clonotype was found many times. V usage is TRBV12-3 or TRBV12-4 and J usage is TRBJ1-1; TRBD1 aligns across 9 bases. The CDR3 length is 14 residues. V lost 8 bases to trimming and J lost 5 bases; unmatched junction nucleotides: 9. The CDR3 spells CASVKQGAGTEAFF. The CDR3, as DNA: TGTGCCAGCGTCAAACAGGGGGCGGGGACTGAAGCTTTCTTT.

This clonotype came up a few times. The rearrangement links TRBV4-2 to TRBJ2-5; unclear D gene. Germline CDR1 is LGHNA and CDR2 is YNFKEQ. V lost 1 base, J lost 3 bases, and 15 bases lay in between. CDR3 length: 16 residues. This CDR3 is CASSQADQNREETQYF. The CDR3 DNA is TGTGCCAGCAGCCAAGCGGACCAGAATCGGGAAGAGACCCAGTACTTC.

This clonotype showed up just a few times. This rearrangement joins TRBV7-9 to TRBJ2-1; TRBD2 aligns across 8 bases. Unmatched junction bases numbered 9, after V lost 0 bases and J lost 8 bases. The CDR3 length is 16 residues. Germline loops: CDR1 SEHNR, CDR2 FQNEAQ (reference sequence). The CDR3, as DNA: TGTGCCAGCAGCTTAGCGAGCGGGGGCCTTCGAGATGAGCAGTTCTTC. This translates into CASSLASGGLRDEQFF. The complete variable domain, with remaining parts taken from reference TRBV7-9 and TRBJ2-1, reads DTGVSQNPRHKITKRGQNVTFRCDPISEHNRLYWYRQTLGQGPEFLTYFQNEAQLEKSRLLSDRFSAERPKGSFSTLEIQRTEQGDSAMYLCASSLASGGLRDEQFFGPGTRLTVL.

V gene TRBV24-1 combines with J gene TRBJ2-2, with no clear D. This CDR3 comprises 11 residues. Trimming cost V 9 bases and J 7 bases, with 8 bases left between them. Germline CDR1 is KGHDR and CDR2 is SFDVKD. The CDR3 DNA is TGTGCCACCGCGGCCTTCGGGGAGCTGTTTTTT. Translated: CATAAFGELFF.

V is TRBV20-1 and J is TRBJ2-7, with D perhaps TRBD2 (5 bases). Trimming stripped 6 bases from V and 2 bases from J, with 14 bases between. CDR3 length: 13 residues. The V gene's germline CDR1 is DFQATT and CDR2 SNEGSKA (reference sequence). The CDR3 loop is CSAPREGTYEQYF. DNA of the CDR3: TGCAGTGCCCCACGAGAGGGTACCTACGAGCAGTACTTC.

The gene calls are TRBV4-1 and TRBJ2-7; 8 bases map to TRBD1. CDR1 is MGHRA, CDR2 YSYEKL, per germline. CDR3 size: 17 residues. The V and J ends lost 0 bases and 3 bases, in that order; junction bases with no gene match: 10. As DNA, the CDR3 is TGCGCCAGCAGCCAAGAGACAGGGGACAGCATGATCTACGAGCAGTACTTC. It translates to CASSQETGDSMIYEQYF.

This clonotype was seen ten or more times. The CDR3 nucleotides read TGCGCCAGCAGCTTGGTACCGACGGGCTCCTCCTACGAGCAGTACTTC. This sequence encodes CASSLVPTGSSYEQYF. The gene calls are TRBV5-1 and TRBJ2-7; D is uncertain. CDR3 size: 16 residues. Germline V gives CDR1 SGHRS, CDR2 YFSETQ. V was clipped by 0 bases and J by 0 bases, with 13 bases between them.

The chain is built from TRBV7-9 and TRBJ2-7; 8 bases agree with TRBD1. The V and J ends lost 5 bases and 3 bases, in that order; junction bases with no gene match: 6. CDR1 is SEHNR, CDR2 FQNEAQ, per germline (reference sequence). The CDR3 has 14 residues. CDR3 in DNA: TGTGCCAGCAGCATCGGACAGGGATTCTACGAGCAGTACTTC. Translated: CASSIGQGFYEQYF.